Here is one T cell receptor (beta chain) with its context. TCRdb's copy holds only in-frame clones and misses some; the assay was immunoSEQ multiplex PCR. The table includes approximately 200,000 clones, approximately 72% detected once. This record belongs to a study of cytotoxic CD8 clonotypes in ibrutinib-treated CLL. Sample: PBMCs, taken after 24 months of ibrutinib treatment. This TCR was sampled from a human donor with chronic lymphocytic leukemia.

In DNA form, the CDR3 reads TGTGCCAGCTCACCAAGAAGGACAGAGAACACCGGGGAGCTGTTTTTT. This encodes CASSPRRTENTGELFF. The V call is TRBV18, the J call TRBJ2-2; perhaps TRBD1 as D (6 bases). The CDR3 contains 16 residues. Trimming stripped 2 bases from V and 1 base from J, with 11 bases between. Germline V lookup: CDR1 KGHSH, CDR2 LQKENI.